A single sample gave rise to the 7 T cell receptor beta chains below, sequenced in a study of T cell responses to AZD1222 COVID-19 vaccine. Generated by immunoSEQ multiplex PCR, the TCRdb table keeps only in-frame clones and is missing some. Of approximately 170,000 clones in the sample, approximately 90% were seen once. Here the sequenced sample was peripheral blood, taken on day 0 of AZD1222 vaccination. These receptors originate from an adult in good health.

This chain connects TRBV9 to TRBJ2-7; weak D call: TRBD2 (6 bases). Trimming took 3 bases from V and 11 from J, leaving 24 bases between them. Germline CDR1 is SGDLS and CDR2 is YYNGEE. CDR3 length: 15 residues. The DNA of the CDR3 is TGTGCCAGCAGCGAGGGGTGGAGGGCGCCCGAAGGTGAGTACTTC. The encoded protein is CASSEGWRAPEGEYF.

The rearrangement uses TRBV19 and TRBJ1-6, with D maybe TRBD1 (5 bases). V lost 1 base and J lost 4, with 11 bases in between. The CDR3 runs to 16 residues. Germline V gives CDR1 LNHDA, CDR2 SQIVND (reference sequence). The CDR3 sequence is CASSIAGTGYNSPLHF. In nucleotides, the CDR3 is TGTGCCAGTAGTATAGCCGGGACCGGATATAATTCACCCCTCCACTTT. Filled out from reference TRBV19 and TRBJ1-6, the complete variable domain reads DGGITQSPKYLFRKEGQNVTLSCEQNLNHDAMYWYRQDPGQGLRLIYYSQIVNDFQKGDIAEGYSVSREKKESFPLTVTSAQKNPTAFYLCASSIAGTGYNSPLHFGNGTRLTVT.

The gene calls are TRBV5-1 and TRBJ2-7; D might be TRBD2 (5 bases). Trimming took 0 bases from V and 5 from J, leaving 9 bases between them. The germline gives CDR1 SGHRS, CDR2 YFSETQ. The CDR3 sequence is 13 residues long. The CDR3 sequence is CASSLEGANEQYF. In nucleotides, the CDR3 is TGCGCCAGCAGCTTGGAGGGAGCTAACGAGCAGTACTTC.

The rearrangement joins TRBV5-1 to TRBJ2-3; 7 bases fit TRBD2. The germline gives CDR1 SGHRS, CDR2 YFSETQ. This CDR3 region has 14 residues. The ends lost 3 bases at V and 4 bases at J; junction bases unmatched: 5. In nucleotides, the CDR3 is TGCGCCAGCAGCTGGGGGGGAGGCCCAGATACGCAGTATTTT. Protein product: CASSWGGGPDTQYF.

The CDR3 spells CASSGASGVSTDTQYF. The CDR3 coding sequence is TGTGCCAGCAGTGGGGCTAGCGGTGTTAGCACAGATACGCAGTATTTT. The genes are TRBV2 and TRBJ2-3, with TRBD2 identical over 7 bases. Germline V gene lookup returns CDR1 SNHLY and CDR2 FYNNEI. The V and J ends lost 4 bases and 0 bases, in that order; junction bases with no gene match: 7. This CDR3 comprises 16 residues.

The chain combines TRBV3-1 (or the pseudogene TRBV3-2) with TRBJ2-2, with D maybe TRBD1 (6 bases). Looked up from germline, CDR1 is LGHDT and CDR2 is YNNKEL (reference sequence). With 4 bases removed from V and 1 base from J, the gap between germline ends came to 13 bases. The CDR3 runs to 16 residues. The CDR3: CASSPPRGWNTGELFF. CDR3 nucleotide sequence: TGTGCCAGCAGCCCCCCCAGGGGTTGGAACACCGGGGAGCTGTTTTTT.

CDR3 sequence: CAWSGGDTQYF. The CDR3 nucleotides read TGTGCCTGGAGTGGGGGGGATACGCAGTATTTT. The V and J genes are TRBV30 and TRBJ2-3; possibly TRBD1 or TRBD2 for D (5 bases each). Trimming took 1 base from V and 6 from J, leaving 5 bases between them. The germline V gene has CDR1 GTSNPN and CDR2 SVGIG (reference sequence). This CDR3 has 11 amino acids.